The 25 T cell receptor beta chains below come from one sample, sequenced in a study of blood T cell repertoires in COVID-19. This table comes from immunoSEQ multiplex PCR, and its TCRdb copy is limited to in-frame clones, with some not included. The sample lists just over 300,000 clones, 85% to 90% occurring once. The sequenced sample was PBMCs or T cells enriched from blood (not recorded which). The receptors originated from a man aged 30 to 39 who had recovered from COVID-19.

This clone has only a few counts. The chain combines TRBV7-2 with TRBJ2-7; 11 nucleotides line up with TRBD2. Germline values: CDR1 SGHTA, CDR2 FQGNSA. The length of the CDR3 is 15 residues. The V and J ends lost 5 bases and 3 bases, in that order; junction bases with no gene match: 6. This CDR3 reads CASSTTSGSLYEQYF. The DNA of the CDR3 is TGTGCCAGCAGCACAACTAGCGGGAGTCTCTACGAGCAGTACTTC.

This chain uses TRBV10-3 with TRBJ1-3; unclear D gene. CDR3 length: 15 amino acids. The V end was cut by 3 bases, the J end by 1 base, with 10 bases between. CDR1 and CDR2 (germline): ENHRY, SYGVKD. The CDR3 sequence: CAISDPRGSGNTIYF. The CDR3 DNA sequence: TGTGCCATCAGTGACCCGCGCGGTTCTGGAAACACCATATATTTT.

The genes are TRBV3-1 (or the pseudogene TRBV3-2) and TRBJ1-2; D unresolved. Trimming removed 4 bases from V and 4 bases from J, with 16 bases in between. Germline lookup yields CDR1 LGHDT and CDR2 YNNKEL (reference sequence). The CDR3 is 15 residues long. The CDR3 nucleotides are TGTGCCAGCAGCCCTCGATCCGACACTAGCTATGGCTACACCTTC. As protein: CASSPRSDTSYGYTF.

The CDR3 is CASSLRGDNEQFF. CDR3 in DNA: TGCGCCAGCAGCCTGCGCGGTGACAATGAGCAGTTCTTC. The chain combines TRBV4-1 with TRBJ2-1, with D uncertain. V was trimmed by 4 bases and J by 5 bases, leaving 9 bases between them. CDR1 and CDR2 (germline): MGHRA, YSYEKL. The CDR3 loop spans 13 amino acids.

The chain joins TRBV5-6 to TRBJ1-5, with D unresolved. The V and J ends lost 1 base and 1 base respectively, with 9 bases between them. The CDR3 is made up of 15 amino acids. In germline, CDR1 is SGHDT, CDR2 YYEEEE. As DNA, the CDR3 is TGTGCCAGCAGCTTGTTTGGCAGAAGCAATCAGCCCCAGCATTTT. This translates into CASSLFGRSNQPQHF.

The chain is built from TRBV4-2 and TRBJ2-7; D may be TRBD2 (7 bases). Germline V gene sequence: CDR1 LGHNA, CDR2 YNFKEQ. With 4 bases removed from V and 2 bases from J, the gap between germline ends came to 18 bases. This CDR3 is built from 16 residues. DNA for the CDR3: TGTGCCAGCAGCCGAGAGAGGGGGGGGGAAGCCTACGAGCAGTACTTC. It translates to CASSRERGGEAYEQYF.

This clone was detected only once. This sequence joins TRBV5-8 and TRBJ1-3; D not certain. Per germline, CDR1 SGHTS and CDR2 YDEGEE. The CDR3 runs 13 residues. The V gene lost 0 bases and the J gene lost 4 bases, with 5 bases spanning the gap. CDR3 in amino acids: CASSLVGGNTIYF. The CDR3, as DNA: TGTGCCAGCAGCTTGGTCGGGGGAAACACCATATATTTT.

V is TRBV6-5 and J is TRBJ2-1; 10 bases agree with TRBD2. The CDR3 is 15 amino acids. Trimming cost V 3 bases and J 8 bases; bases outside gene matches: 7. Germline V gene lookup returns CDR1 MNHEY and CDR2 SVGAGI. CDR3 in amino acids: CASSYLLAGRYEQFF. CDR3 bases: TGTGCCAGCAGTTATTTACTAGCGGGAAGGTATGAGCAGTTCTTC.

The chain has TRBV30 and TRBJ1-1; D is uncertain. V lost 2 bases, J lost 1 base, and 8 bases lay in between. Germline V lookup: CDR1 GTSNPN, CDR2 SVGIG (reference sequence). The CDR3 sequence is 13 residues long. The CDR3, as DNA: TGTGCCTGGAGTAGGCGGTGGAACACTGAAGCTTTCTTT. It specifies CAWSRRWNTEAFF.

CDR3 DNA: TGTGCCAGCAGCTTAGCTGCGGGACAGGAAGAGACCCAGTACTTC. This translates into CASSLAAGQEETQYF. J is TRBJ2-5 and V is TRBV7-9, with 8 bases that match TRBD1. Germline V gives CDR1 SEHNR, CDR2 FQNEAQ (reference sequence). With V trimmed by 0 bases and J by 3 bases, 3 bases remained unmatched. This CDR3 is 15 amino acids long.

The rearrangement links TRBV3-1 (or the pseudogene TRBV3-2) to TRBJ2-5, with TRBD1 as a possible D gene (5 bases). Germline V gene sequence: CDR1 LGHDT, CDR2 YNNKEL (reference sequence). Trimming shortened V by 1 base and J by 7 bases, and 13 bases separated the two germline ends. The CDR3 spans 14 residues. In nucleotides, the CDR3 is TGTGCCAGCAGCCAAGTCCAGGGCAAGGGGACCCAGTACTTC. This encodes CASSQVQGKGTQYF.

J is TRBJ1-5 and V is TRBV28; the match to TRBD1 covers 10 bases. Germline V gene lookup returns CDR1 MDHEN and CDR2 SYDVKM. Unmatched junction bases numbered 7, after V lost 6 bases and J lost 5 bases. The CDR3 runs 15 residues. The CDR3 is CASSPVTGGYQPQHF. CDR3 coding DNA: TGTGCCAGCAGCCCAGTGACAGGGGGCTATCAGCCCCAGCATTTT.

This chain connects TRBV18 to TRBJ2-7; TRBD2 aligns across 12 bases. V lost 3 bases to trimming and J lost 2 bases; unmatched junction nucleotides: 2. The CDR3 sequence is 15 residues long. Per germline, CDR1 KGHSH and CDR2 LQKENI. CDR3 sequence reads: CASSPGLAGAYEQYF. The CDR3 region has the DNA TGTGCCAGCTCACCGGGACTAGCGGGTGCCTACGAGCAGTACTTC.

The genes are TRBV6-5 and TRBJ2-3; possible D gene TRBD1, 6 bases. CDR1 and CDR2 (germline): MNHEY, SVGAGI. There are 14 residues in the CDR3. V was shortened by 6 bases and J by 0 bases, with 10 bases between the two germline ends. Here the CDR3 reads CASRDRTSTDTQYF. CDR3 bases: TGTGCCAGCAGGGACAGAACTAGCACAGATACGCAGTATTTT.

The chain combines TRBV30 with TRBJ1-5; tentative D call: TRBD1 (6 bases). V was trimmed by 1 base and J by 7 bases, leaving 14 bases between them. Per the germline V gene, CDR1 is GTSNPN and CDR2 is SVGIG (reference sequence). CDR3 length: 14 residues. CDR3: CAWSDRPGVQPQHF. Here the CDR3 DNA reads TGTGCCTGGAGTGATCGGCCAGGGGTCCAGCCCCAGCATTTT. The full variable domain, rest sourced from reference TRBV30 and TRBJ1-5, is SQTIHQWPATLVQPVGSPLSLECTVEGTSNPNLYWYRQAAGRGLQLLFYSVGIGQISSEVPQNLSASRPQDRQFILSSKKLLLSDSGFYLCAWSDRPGVQPQHFGDGTRLSIL.

The CDR3 sequence: CASSQGSQGYNEQFF. The CDR3 bases are TGCGCCAGCAGCCAGGGGTCACAGGGTTATAATGAGCAGTTCTTC. The rearrangement links TRBV5-1 to TRBJ2-1; D possibly corresponds to TRBD1 (6 bases). V was cut by 4 bases and J by 7 bases, with 18 bases left in between. CDR1 is SGHRS, CDR2 YFSETQ, per germline. CDR3 length: 15 amino acids.

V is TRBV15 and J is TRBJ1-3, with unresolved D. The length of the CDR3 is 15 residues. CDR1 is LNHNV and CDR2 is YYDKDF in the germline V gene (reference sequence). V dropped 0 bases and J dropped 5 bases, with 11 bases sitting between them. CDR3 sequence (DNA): TGTGCCACCAGCAGAGATGGCACCGTCCGAAACACCATATATTTT. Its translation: CATSRDGTVRNTIYF.

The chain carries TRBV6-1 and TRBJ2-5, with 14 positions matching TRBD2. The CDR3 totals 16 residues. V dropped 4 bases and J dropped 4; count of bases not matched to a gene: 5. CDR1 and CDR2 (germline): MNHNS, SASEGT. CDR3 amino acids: CASSVGTSGSGETQYF. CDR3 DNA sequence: TGTGCCAGCAGTGTGGGGACTAGCGGGAGCGGAGAGACCCAGTACTTC.

The CDR3 DNA sequence: TGTGCCAGCAGTTTATCAGCAGGGGTAATCTACGAGCAGTACTTC. Translation: CASSLSAGVIYEQYF. The rearrangement links TRBV28 to TRBJ2-7; D may be TRBD1 (6 bases). CDR1 is MDHEN, CDR2 SYDVKM, per germline. The CDR3 has 15 residues. Trimming left V 1 base short and J 3 bases short, with 13 bases between. The full variable domain, completed using reference TRBV28 and TRBJ2-7, is DVKVTQSSRYLVKRTGEKVFLECVQDMDHENMFWYRQDPGLGLRLIYFSYDVKMKEKGDIPEGYSVSREKKERFSLILESASTNQTSMYLCASSLSAGVIYEQYFGPGTRLTVT.

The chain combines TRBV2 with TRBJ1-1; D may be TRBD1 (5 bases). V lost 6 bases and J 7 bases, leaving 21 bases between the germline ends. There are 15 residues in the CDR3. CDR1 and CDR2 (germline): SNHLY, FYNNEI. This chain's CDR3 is CASRRFTTDIGEAFF. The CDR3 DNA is TGTGCCAGCAGGAGATTTACGACAGACATAGGTGAAGCTTTCTTT.

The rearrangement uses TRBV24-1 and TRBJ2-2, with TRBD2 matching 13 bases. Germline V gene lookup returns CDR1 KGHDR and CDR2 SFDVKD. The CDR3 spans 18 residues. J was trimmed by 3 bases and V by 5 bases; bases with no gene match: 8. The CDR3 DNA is TGTGCCACCAGTGCCCTCCCCGGGACTAGCGGGGACACCGGGGAGCTGTTTTTT. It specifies CATSALPGTSGDTGELFF.

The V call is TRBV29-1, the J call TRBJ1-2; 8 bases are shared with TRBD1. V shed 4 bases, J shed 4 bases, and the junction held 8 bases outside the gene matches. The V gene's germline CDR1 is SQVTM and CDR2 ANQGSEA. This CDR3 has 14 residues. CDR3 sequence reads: CSVVKTGGFYGYTF. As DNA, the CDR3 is TGCAGCGTTGTGAAAACAGGGGGTTTCTATGGCTACACCTTC.

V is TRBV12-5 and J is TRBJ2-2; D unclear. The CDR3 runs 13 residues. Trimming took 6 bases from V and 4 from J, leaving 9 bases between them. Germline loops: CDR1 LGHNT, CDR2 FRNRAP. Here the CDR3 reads CASGPFSTGELFF. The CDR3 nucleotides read TGTGCTAGTGGGCCCTTCAGCACCGGGGAGCTGTTTTTT.

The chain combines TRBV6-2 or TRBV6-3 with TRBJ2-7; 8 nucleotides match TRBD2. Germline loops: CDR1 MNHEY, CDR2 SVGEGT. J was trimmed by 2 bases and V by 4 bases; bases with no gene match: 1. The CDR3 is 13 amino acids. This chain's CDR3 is CASSWTSTYEQYF. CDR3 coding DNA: TGTGCCAGCAGTTGGACTAGCACCTACGAGCAGTACTTC.

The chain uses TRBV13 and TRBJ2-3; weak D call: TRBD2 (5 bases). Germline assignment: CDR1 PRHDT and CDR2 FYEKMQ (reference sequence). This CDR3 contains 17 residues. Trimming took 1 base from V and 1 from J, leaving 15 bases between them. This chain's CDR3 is CASSLALYPAGTDTQYF. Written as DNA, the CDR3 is TGTGCCAGCAGCTTAGCCCTATACCCAGCGGGCACAGATACGCAGTATTTT. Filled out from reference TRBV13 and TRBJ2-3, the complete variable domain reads AAGVIQSPRHLIKEKRETATLKCYPIPRHDTVYWYQQGPGQDPQFLISFYEKMQSDKGSIPDRFSAQQFSDYHSELNMSSLELGDSALYFCASSLALYPAGTDTQYFGPGTRLTVL.